Presented here are 7 T cell receptor beta chains from one specimen sequenced in a study of Ad26.COV2.S vaccination and SARS-CoV-2 variants (dated by TCRdb to the early 2020s). Taken with the paper, the label for treatment or condition translates to: approximately 18 received Ad26.COV2.S at low or high dose, single or two shots; about 5 received placebo; per-sample allocation not given. Repertoires of vaccine and placebo recipients were sequenced from samples collected on day 63 after the first injection. Library method: the immunoSEQ multiplex PCR assay. Drawn from immuneACCESS, this table holds only the in-frame rearrangements with V and J called that TCRdb kept. Clones are partly lost; checked studies trace under half to an unresolved V gene and leave the rest unexplained. This sample comprises 400,000 to 450,000 clones, approximately 92% of them detected only once. Of the sample, 12% is held by the ten largest clones.

The sample in question was peripheral blood, obtained in a trial of Ad26.COV2.S vaccine versus placebo. These receptor sequences come from a person aged 18 to 65 who received the Ad26.COV2.S COVID-19 vaccine or a placebo.

The chain employs TRBV4-2 and TRBJ1-4; D is ambiguous. The CDR3 runs 15 residues. Germline V gene sequence: CDR1 LGHNA, CDR2 YNFKEQ. With 1 base removed from V and 8 bases from J, the gap between germline ends came to 14 bases. Here the CDR3 reads CASSQAGRLEEKLFF. The CDR3, as DNA: TGTGCCAGCAGCCAAGCTGGCCGTCTCGAAGAAAAACTGTTTTTT.

CDR3 coding DNA: TGTGCCAGCAAAAAGAGTGGGGTAAACACTGAAGCTTTCTTT. Translation: CASKKSGVNTEAFF. V usage is TRBV6-5 and J usage is TRBJ1-1; D is ambiguous. CDR3 size: 14 residues. V dropped 7 bases and J dropped 2 bases, with 14 bases sitting between them. The germline V gene encodes CDR1 MNHEY and CDR2 SVGAGI.

J is TRBJ2-1 and V is TRBV24-1; D ambiguous. Germline-derived CDR1 and CDR2 are KGHDR and SFDVKD. The CDR3 is made up of 11 amino acids. V shed 2 bases and J shed 10 bases, with 5 bases lying between them. CDR3: CATSDYSEQFF. The CDR3 DNA reads TGTGCCACCAGTGATTACAGCGAGCAGTTCTTC.

This chain connects TRBV9 to TRBJ2-3, with 7 nucleotides matching TRBD2. The CDR3 contains 16 residues. Trimming at V came to 0 bases and at J to 0 bases, leaving 4 bases not matched to a gene. The germline V gene encodes CDR1 SGDLS and CDR2 YYNGEE. In nucleotides, the CDR3 is TGTGCCAGCAGCGTAGGAAGCGGGATAAGCACAGATACGCAGTATTTT. Translated, it gives CASSVGSGISTDTQYF.

The chain is built from TRBV19 and TRBJ2-1, with 13 bases that match TRBD2. Germline V gene sequence: CDR1 LNHDA, CDR2 SQIVND (reference sequence). The CDR3 is made up of 20 amino acids. J gave up 5 bases and V 4 bases, and 17 bases lay outside the gene matches. CDR3 loop: CASSTLLRTGTSGINNEQFF. The CDR3, as DNA: TGTGCCAGTAGTACATTGCTACGAACCGGGACTAGCGGGATTAACAATGAGCAGTTCTTC.

About this clone: The sample holds other DNA sequences that translate to the same CDR3. The CDR3 nucleotides read TGTGCCAGCTCACCAATATCCGGGTCTGAGACCCAGTACTTC. Protein sequence: CASSPISGSETQYF. This chain joins TRBV18 and TRBJ2-5; D is uncertain. The germline CDR1 and CDR2 sequences are KGHSH and LQKENI. The CDR3 contains 14 residues. Trimming removed 2 bases at V and 5 bases at J, with 12 bases between.

This rearrangement joins TRBV5-1 to TRBJ1-4; D uncertain. CDR3 length equals 14 residues. V lost 0 bases and J 4 bases, leaving 7 bases between the germline ends. Looked up from germline, CDR1 is SGHRS and CDR2 is YFSETQ. The DNA of the CDR3 is TGCGCCAGCAGCTTGGGACCGAATAATGAAAAACTGTTTTTT. This gives the protein CASSLGPNNEKLFF.